This TCR beta chain was captured by sequencing in a study of OX40 agonist ivuxolimab in advanced cancers. For context, the study as a whole: Ivuxolimab was a fully human IgG2 agonistic monoclonal antibody targeting the costimulatory receptor OX40 (CD134). Intravenous ivuxolimab was administered to patients every 2 weeks at six dose levels: 0.01, 0.1, 0.3, 1.5, 3 and 10 mg/kg. Of the approximately 50 dose-escalation patients, hepatocellular carcinoma was present in about 20, melanoma in about 15, renal cell carcinoma in 9 and head and neck cancer in 9. In the dose-escalation cohort, about four fifths of patients were male, and the mean age was roughly 60 years with a range of roughly 20 to 85. Prior anti-PD-1, anti-PD-L1 or anti-CTLA-4 therapy was permitted, and approximately 41% of dose-escalation patients had received checkpoint inhibitors. Partial responses occurred in three dose-escalation patients, of whom one had hepatocellular carcinoma and two had cutaneous melanoma. The purpose of peripheral TCRbeta sequencing was to test whether ivuxolimab changed TCR sequence diversity and led to clonal T-cell expansion. The paper reports the monotherapy dose-escalation portion (N of about 47 patients) of the phase I ivuxolimab trial.

This clone was observed a single time. It has no known antigen specificity. Per-base qualities were not stored, and no clone one base away is much larger. The trial excluded patients who had a history of autoimmune disease or who were on systemic immunosuppression. Peripheral blood for TCR sequencing was collected from all dose cohorts at baseline, on cycle 4 day 1, and on cycle 7 day 1. Samples were obtained from an open-label, multicenter, first-in-human phase I dose-escalation trial of ivuxolimab. The trial enrolled adults with locally advanced or metastatic head and neck squamous cell, hepatocellular, melanoma or renal cell carcinoma. Before TCR sequencing, CD4+ and CD8+ T cells were separately sorted from peripheral blood. The junction carries 19 bases between V and J, which are trimmed by 1 base and 12 bases respectively. CDR3 length: 14 amino acids, cysteine to phenylalanine. The retained sequence is limited to the CDR3, 42 bases, with the frame set at the first base. The germline V gene gives CDR1 as SGHAT and CDR2 as FQNNGV.

The paper as a whole reports these results and caveats: Antigen specificity was not determined for the clonally expanded peripheral T cells. Partial responders in the 0.1-3.0 mg/kg groups had among the lowest normalized peripheral clonal expansion, especially among CD8+ T cells. Low levels of normalized T-cell clonal expansion were also seen in some patients who did not respond. After ivuxolimab, CD8+ T cells had more expanded clones than CD4+ T cells on average. At doses from 0.1 to 3.0 mg/kg, clonal expansion was seen in both CD4+ and CD8+ blood T cells between baseline and week 6.

Genomic DNA was isolated from the sorted cells so that the TCRbeta CDR3 region could be sequenced. The immunoSEQ Assay was used to sequence the TCRbeta CDR3 regions. In its TCRdb copy, this immuneACCESS table keeps in-frame sequences only and misses some clones. Where compared with another copy, unresolved V genes explain less than half of these, and the others have no known cause. The sample yields fewer than 85,000 clones; around 86% were counted once. Less than 2% of the sample lies in the top ten. The clonotype originates from an adult with an advanced solid tumor such as melanoma, head and neck, liver or kidney cancer. The chain is made from TRBV11-2 and TRBJ2-7, with the D call tentatively TRBD1 or TRBD2, each fitting 6 bases. This material consisted of CD4+ or CD8+ T cells sorted from blood, taken in a trial of the OX40 agonist ivuxolimab. The sequenced DNA: TGTGCCAGCAGCTTAGGGGGGGCTCGGGACATGAGGTACTTC. This encodes CASSLGGARDMRYF.